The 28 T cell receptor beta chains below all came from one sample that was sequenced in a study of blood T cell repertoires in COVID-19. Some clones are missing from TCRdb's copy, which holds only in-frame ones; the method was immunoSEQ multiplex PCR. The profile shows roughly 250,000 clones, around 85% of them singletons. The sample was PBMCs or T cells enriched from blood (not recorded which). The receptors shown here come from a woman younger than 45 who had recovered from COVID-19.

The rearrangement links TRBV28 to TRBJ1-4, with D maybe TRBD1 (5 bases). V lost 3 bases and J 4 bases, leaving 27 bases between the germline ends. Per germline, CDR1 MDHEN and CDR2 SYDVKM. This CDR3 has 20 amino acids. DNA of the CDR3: TGTGCCAGCAGTTTGCCCAGCTCCGAGACAGACCGTGGATTTAATGAAAAACTGTTTTTT. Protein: CASSLPSSETDRGFNEKLFF.

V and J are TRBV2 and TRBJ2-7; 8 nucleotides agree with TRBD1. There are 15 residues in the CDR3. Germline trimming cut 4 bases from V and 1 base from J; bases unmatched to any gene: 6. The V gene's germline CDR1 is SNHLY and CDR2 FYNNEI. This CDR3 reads CASSGDRGQSYEQYF. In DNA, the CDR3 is TGTGCCAGCAGTGGAGACAGGGGCCAATCCTACGAGCAGTACTTC.

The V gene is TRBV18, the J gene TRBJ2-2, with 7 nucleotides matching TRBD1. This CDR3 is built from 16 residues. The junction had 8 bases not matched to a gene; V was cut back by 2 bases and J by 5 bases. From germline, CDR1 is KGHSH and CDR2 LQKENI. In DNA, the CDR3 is TGTGCCAGCTCACCATCCAAGACAGGGATTACCGGGGAGCTGTTTTTT. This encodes CASSPSKTGITGELFF.

The CDR3 spells CASATGGGANVLTF. CDR3 nucleotide sequence: TGTGCCAGCGCGACAGGCGGTGGGGCCAACGTCCTGACTTTC. This chain connects TRBV11-2 to TRBJ2-6; D may be TRBD1 (6 bases). This CDR3 comprises 14 residues. Trimming removed 8 bases from V and 3 bases from J, with 11 bases in between. Germline V gene sequence: CDR1 SGHAT, CDR2 FQNNGV.

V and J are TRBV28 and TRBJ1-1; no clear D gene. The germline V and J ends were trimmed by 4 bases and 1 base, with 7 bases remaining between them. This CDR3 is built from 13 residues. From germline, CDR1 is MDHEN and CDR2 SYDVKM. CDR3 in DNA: TGTGCCAGCAGTTCAGTATGGAACACTGAAGCTTTCTTT. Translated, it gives CASSSVWNTEAFF.

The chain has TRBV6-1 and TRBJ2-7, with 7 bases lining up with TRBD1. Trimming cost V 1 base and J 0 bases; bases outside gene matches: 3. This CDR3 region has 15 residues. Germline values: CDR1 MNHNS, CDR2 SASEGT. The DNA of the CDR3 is TGTGCCAGCAGTGAAGACGGACAGGACTCCTACGAGCAGTACTTC. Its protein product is CASSEDGQDSYEQYF.

CDR3 loop: CATRPHGVANTGELFF. The CDR3 coding sequence is TGTGCCACCCGCCCGCATGGAGTGGCGAACACCGGGGAGCTGTTTTTT. The chain combines TRBV15 with TRBJ2-2; D is ambiguous. The germline V gene encodes CDR1 LNHNV and CDR2 YYDKDF (reference sequence). CDR3 size: 16 residues. The V and J ends lost 8 bases and 0 bases respectively, with 16 bases between them.

CDR3 in DNA: TGCGCCAGCAGCAGGCAGGGCGAAACTAATGAAAAACTGTTTTTT. Its translation is CASSRQGETNEKLFF. The chain carries TRBV5-1 and TRBJ1-4; a weak D match, TRBD1 (5 bases). This CDR3 is built from 15 residues. V lost 4 bases to trimming and J lost 1 base, with 11 bases between them. The germline gives CDR1 SGHRS, CDR2 YFSETQ.

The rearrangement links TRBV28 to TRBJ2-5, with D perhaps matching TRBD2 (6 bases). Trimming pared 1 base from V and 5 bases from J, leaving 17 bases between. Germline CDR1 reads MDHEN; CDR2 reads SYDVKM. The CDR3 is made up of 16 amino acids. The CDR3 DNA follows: TGTGCCAGCAGTTTATTCGGCGGGGCCCGAGATGAGACCCAGTACTTC. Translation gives CASSLFGGARDETQYF.

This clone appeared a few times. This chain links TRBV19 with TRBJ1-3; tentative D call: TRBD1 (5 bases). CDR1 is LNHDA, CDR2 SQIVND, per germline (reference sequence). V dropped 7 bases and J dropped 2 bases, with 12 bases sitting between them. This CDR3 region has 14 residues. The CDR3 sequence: CASTQGPTGNTIYF. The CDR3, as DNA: TGTGCCAGTACCCAGGGTCCGACTGGAAACACCATATATTTT.

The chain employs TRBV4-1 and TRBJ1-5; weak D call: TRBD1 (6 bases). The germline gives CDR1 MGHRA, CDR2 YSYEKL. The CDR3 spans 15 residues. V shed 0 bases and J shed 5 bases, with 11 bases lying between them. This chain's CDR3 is CASSQDPGVDQPQHF. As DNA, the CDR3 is TGCGCCAGCAGCCAAGACCCAGGGGTGGATCAGCCCCAGCATTTT.

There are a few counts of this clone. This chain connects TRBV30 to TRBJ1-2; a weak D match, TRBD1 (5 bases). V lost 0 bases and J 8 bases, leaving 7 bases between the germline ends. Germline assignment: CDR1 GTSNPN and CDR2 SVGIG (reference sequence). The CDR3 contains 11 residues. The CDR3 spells CAWSVGGGYTF. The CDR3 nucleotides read TGTGCCTGGAGTGTGGGGGGAGGCTACACCTTC.

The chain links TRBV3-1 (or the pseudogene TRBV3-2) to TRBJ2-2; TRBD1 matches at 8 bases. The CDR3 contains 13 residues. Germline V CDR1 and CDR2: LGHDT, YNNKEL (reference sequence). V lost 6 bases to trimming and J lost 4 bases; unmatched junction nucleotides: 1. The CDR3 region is CASRDRATGELFF. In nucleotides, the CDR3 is TGTGCCAGCAGGGACAGGGCCACCGGGGAGCTGTTTTTT.

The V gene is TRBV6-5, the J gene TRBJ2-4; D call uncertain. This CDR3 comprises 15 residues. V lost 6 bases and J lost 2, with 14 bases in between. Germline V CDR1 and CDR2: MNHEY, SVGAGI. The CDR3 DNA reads TGTGCCAGCAGCCTGGTTTCCAGTTCCAAAAACATTCAGTACTTC. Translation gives CASSLVSSSKNIQYF.

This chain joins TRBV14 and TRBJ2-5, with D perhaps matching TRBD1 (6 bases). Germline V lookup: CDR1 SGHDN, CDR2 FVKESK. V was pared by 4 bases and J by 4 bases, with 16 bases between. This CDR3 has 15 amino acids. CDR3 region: CASSPLTGLGETQYF. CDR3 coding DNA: TGTGCCAGCAGCCCTCTAACAGGGTTAGGAGAGACCCAGTACTTC.

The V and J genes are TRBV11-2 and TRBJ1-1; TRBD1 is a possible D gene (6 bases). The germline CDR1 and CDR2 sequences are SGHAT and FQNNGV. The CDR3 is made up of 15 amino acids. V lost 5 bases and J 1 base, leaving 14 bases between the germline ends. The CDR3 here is CASSPGVGKNTEAFF. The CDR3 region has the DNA TGTGCCAGCAGCCCAGGGGTCGGGAAGAACACTGAAGCTTTCTTT.

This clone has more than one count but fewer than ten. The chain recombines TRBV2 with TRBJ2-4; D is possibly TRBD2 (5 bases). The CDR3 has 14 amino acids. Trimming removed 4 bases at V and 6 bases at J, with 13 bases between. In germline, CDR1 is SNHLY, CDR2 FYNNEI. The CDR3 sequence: CASSVSAVRNIQYF. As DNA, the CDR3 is TGTGCCAGCAGTGTTAGCGCCGTTAGAAACATTCAGTACTTC.

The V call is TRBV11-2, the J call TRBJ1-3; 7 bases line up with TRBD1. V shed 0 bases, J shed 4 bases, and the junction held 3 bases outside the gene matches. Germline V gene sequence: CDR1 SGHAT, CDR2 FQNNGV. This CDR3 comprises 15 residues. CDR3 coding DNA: TGTGCCAGCAGCTTAGAGCCGGACAGGGGAAACACCATATATTTT. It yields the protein CASSLEPDRGNTIYF.

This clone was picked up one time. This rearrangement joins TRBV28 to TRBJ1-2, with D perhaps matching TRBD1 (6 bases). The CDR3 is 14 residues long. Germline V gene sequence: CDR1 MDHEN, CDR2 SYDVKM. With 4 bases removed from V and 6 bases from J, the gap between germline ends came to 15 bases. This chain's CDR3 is CASSYTRGGDGYTF. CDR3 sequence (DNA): TGTGCCAGCAGTTATACCAGGGGTGGGGATGGCTACACCTTC.

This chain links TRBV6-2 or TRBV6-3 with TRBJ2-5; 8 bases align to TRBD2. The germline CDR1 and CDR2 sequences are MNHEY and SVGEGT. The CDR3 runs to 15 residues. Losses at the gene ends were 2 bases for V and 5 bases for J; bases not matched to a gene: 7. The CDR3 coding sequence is TGTGCCAGCAGTTACGAGGTAGCGGGGTCGGAGACCCAGTACTTC. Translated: CASSYEVAGSETQYF.

CDR3 nucleotides: TGTGCCAGCAGCTACAGGGCGGGTAAGGTTAATGAAAAACTGTTTTTT. This codes for CASSYRAGKVNEKLFF. The chain has TRBV13 and TRBJ1-4; weak D call: TRBD1 (6 bases). V was shortened by 4 bases and J by 4 bases, with 16 bases between the two germline ends. Germline assignment: CDR1 PRHDT and CDR2 FYEKMQ (reference sequence). There are 16 residues in the CDR3.

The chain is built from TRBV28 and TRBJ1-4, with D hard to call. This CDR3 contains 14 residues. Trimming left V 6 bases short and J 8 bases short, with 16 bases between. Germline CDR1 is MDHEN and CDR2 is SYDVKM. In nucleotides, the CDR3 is TGTGCCAGCAGCCCCGGGAATAGTGGCGAAAAACTGTTTTTT. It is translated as CASSPGNSGEKLFF.

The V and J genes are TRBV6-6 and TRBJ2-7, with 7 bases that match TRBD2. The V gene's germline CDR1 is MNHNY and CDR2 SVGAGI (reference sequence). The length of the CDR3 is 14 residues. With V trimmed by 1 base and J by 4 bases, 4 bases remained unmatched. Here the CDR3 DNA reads TGTGCCAGCAGTTACTTGAGGGAGGGGTACGAGCAGTACTTC. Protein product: CASSYLREGYEQYF.

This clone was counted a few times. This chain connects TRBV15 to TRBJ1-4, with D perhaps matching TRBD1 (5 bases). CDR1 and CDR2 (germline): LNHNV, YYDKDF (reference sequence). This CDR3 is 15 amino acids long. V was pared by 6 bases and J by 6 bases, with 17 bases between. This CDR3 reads CATSTRGSGDEKLFF. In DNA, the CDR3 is TGTGCCACCAGTACTCGGGGGAGTGGGGATGAAAAACTGTTTTTT.

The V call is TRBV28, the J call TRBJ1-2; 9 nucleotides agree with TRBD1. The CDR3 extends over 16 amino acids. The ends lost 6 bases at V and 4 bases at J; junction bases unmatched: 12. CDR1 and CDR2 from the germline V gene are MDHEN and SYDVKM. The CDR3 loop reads CASSPYRGLLRYGYTF. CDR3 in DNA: TGTGCCAGCAGCCCTTACAGGGGGCTTCTACGCTATGGCTACACCTTC.

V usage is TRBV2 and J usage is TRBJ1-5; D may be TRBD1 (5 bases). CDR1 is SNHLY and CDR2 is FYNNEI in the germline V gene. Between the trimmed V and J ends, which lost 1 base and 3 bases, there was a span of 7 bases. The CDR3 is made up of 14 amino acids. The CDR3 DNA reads TGTGCCAGCAGTGAAGGACAGATCAATCAGCCCCAGCATTTT. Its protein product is CASSEGQINQPQHF.

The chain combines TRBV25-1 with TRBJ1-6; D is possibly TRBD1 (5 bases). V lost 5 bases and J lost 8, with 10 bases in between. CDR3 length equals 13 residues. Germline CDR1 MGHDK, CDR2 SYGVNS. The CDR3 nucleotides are TGTGCCAGCAGTTGGGAGGGGCATTCACCCCTCCACTTT. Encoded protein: CASSWEGHSPLHF.

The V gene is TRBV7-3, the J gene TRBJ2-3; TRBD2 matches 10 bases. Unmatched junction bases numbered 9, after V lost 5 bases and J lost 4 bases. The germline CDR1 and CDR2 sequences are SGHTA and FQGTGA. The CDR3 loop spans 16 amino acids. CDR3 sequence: CASSPLRLAGADTQYF. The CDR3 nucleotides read TGTGCCAGCAGCCCCCTCCGGCTAGCGGGGGCAGATACGCAGTATTTT.